This entry lists 5 T cell receptor beta chains sequenced from one sample in a study of T cell responses to AZD1222 COVID-19 vaccine. Method: immunoSEQ multiplex PCR; TCRdb's copy keeps in-frame clones and lacks some. The sample includes about 130,000 clones, about nine tenths of them seen just once. The sequences come from peripheral blood, collected on day 0 of AZD1222 vaccination. The source of these receptors is an adult in good health.

The rearrangement uses TRBV11-2 and TRBJ1-1; D uncertain. This CDR3 is built from 13 residues. With 1 base removed from V and 1 base from J, the gap between germline ends came to 4 bases. From germline, CDR1 is SGHAT and CDR2 FQNNGV. CDR3 nucleotides: TGTGCCAGCAGCTTAGGAGAGAACACTGAAGCTTTCTTT. It specifies CASSLGENTEAFF. Complete variable domain (other parts from reference TRBV11-2 and TRBJ1-1): EAGVAQSPRYKIIEKRQSVAFWCNPISGHATLYWYQQILGQGPKLLIQFQNNGVVDDSQLPKDRFSAERLKGVDSTLKIQPAKLEDSAVYLCASSLGENTEAFFGQGTRLTVV.

In DNA form, the CDR3 reads TGTGCCAGCAGACTACAGGGACAGGGGTCCAATGAGCAGTTCTTC. This gives the protein CASRLQGQGSNEQFF. The chain uses TRBV6-6 and TRBJ2-1, with 10 positions matching TRBD1. Germline CDR1 MNHNY, CDR2 SVGAGI (reference sequence). Losses at the gene ends were 6 bases for V and 6 bases for J; bases not matched to a gene: 8. The CDR3 extends over 15 amino acids.

This sequence joins TRBV27 and TRBJ1-1; D is undetermined. Germline CDR1 and CDR2: MNHEY and SMNVEV (reference sequence). The CDR3 spans 15 residues. V gave up 0 bases and J gave up 3 bases, with 11 bases separating them. CDR3 in amino acids: CASSLSSWGYTEAFF. The CDR3 DNA sequence: TGTGCCAGCAGTTTATCGTCATGGGGTTACACTGAAGCTTTCTTT.

The CDR3 sequence: CASSSGGNQPQHF. The DNA of the CDR3 is TGTGCCAGCAGTTCAGGGGGCAATCAGCCCCAGCATTTT. The V call is TRBV9, the J call TRBJ1-5; maybe TRBD1 (6 bases). V was cut by 5 bases and J by 2 bases, with 8 bases left in between. CDR3 length: 13 amino acids. Germline lookup yields CDR1 SGDLS and CDR2 YYNGEE.

This sequence joins TRBV5-1 and TRBJ2-5; no definite D call. V shed 0 bases and J shed 5 bases, with 14 bases lying between them. CDR1 and CDR2 from the germline V gene are SGHRS and YFSETQ. The CDR3 covers 15 residues. The CDR3: CASSLGAFGMETQYF. CDR3 DNA: TGCGCCAGCAGCTTGGGGGCCTTTGGGATGGAGACCCAGTACTTC.